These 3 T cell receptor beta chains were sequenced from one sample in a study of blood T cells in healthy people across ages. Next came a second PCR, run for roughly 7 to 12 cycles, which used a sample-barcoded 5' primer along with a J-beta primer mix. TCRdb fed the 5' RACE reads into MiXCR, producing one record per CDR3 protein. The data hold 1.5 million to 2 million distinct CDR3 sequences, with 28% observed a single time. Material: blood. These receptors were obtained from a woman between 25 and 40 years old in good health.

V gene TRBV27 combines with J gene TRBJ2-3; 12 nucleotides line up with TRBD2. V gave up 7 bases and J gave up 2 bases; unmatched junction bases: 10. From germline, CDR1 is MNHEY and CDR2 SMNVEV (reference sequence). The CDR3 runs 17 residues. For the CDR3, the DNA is TGTGCCAGCATTCAGACTAGCGGGAGCCTATACACAGATACGCAGTATTTT. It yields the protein CASIQTSGSLYTDTQYF.

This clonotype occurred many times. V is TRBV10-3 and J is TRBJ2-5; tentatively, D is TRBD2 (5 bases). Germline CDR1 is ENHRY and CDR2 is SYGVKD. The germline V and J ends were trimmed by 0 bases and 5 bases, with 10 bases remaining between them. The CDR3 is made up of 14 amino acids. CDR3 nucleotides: TGTGCCATCAGTGAGTCGAGGTCGGGGGAGACCCAGTACTTC. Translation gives CAISESRSGETQYF.

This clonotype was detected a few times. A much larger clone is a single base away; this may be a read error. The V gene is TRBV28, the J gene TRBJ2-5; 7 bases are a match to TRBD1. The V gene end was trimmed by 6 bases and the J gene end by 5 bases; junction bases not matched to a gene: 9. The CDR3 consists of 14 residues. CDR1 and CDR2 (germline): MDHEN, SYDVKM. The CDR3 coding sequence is TGTGCCAGCAGGTTAGAAGGGGGCGCGGAGACCCAGTACTTC. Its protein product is CASRLEGGAETQYF.